This entry lists 9 T cell receptor beta chains sequenced from one sample in a study of T cells after yellow fever vaccination. TCRdb recomputed calls from the 5' RACE reads with MiXCR, one row per CDR3 protein. There are 500,000 to 650,000 distinct CDR3 sequences in the sample; approximately 16% occur only once, and 17% lies in the top ten. The sample consisted of PBMCs, taken 5 to 6 days after the first yellow fever vaccination. The receptors originated from a man aged 18 to 29 who received the YFV17D yellow fever vaccine.

This clonotype was seen a handful of times. This rearrangement joins TRBV6-5 to TRBJ2-7; D unclear. Between the trimmed V and J ends, which lost 7 bases and 4 bases, there was a span of 20 bases. The CDR3 consists of 15 residues. From germline, CDR1 is MNHEY and CDR2 SVGAGI. Written as DNA, the CDR3 is TGTGCCAGCACTTCAGAGGTTCGAGGTCCTTACGAGCAGTACTTC. The encoded protein is CASTSEVRGPYEQYF.

Only a few counts were recorded for this clonotype. The V call is TRBV10-3, the J call TRBJ2-3; TRBD1 is a possible D gene (5 bases). The CDR3 runs 11 residues. Germline V gene sequence: CDR1 ENHRY, CDR2 SYGVKD. V was shortened by 10 bases and J by 6 bases, with 11 bases between the two germline ends. CDR3 protein: CATKPGDTQYF. CDR3 bases: TGTGCCACCAAACCAGGGGATACGCAGTATTTT.

The genes are TRBV9 and TRBJ2-1; 8 bases fit TRBD2. Trimming removed 3 bases from V and 12 bases from J; junction bases left unmatched: 14. Germline CDR1 SGDLS, CDR2 YYNGEE. The CDR3 covers 15 residues. The CDR3 sequence: CASSARTSRAGVQFF. DNA for the CDR3: TGTGCCAGCAGCGCCCGGACTAGCCGGGCCGGGGTGCAGTTCTTC.

The V gene is TRBV7-2, the J gene TRBJ2-3, with D perhaps being TRBD1 or TRBD2 (5 bases each). Trimming shortened V by 3 bases and J by 0 bases, and 13 bases separated the two germline ends. CDR3 size: 16 residues. Germline V gene lookup returns CDR1 SGHTA and CDR2 FQGNSA. CDR3 amino acids: CASSLVGTTSTDTQYF. The CDR3 DNA reads TGTGCCAGCAGCTTGGTTGGGACCACTAGCACAGATACGCAGTATTTT.

This clonotype was seen once. The V and J genes are TRBV29-1 and TRBJ2-6, with unresolved D. Germline values: CDR1 SQVTM, CDR2 ANQGSEA. Trimming cost V 7 bases and J 12 bases, with 16 bases left between them. The CDR3 consists of 12 residues. CDR3 DNA: TGCAGCGCCTCGGAATTCGAAGGCGTCCTGACTTTC. Amino acid sequence: CSASEFEGVLTF.

This clonotype was recorded a few times. This rearrangement joins TRBV20-1 to TRBJ2-1, with no clear D. V shed 7 bases and J shed 5 bases, with 15 bases lying between them. The CDR3 is 13 residues long. CDR1 is DFQATT, CDR2 SNEGSKA, per germline (reference sequence). DNA for the CDR3: TGCAGTGGGGTCCGGGCACAGAACAATGAGCAGTTCTTC. Translation gives CSGVRAQNNEQFF.

This chain connects TRBV7-2 to TRBJ2-1; 12 nucleotides agree with TRBD2. Germline assignment: CDR1 SGHTA and CDR2 FQGNSA. The CDR3 loop spans 13 amino acids. V lost 6 bases to trimming and J lost 15 bases; unmatched junction nucleotides: 9. The CDR3 region has the DNA TGTGCCAGCAGTCTAGGGGCGGGACTAGCGGGGTTCTTC. Translating it yields CASSLGAGLAGFF.

The chain combines TRBV6-5 with TRBJ2-1, with D maybe TRBD2 (7 bases). Germline loops: CDR1 MNHEY, CDR2 SVGAGI. CDR3 length: 14 residues. The V gene lost 2 bases and the J gene lost 10 bases, with 15 bases spanning the gap. The CDR3 here is CASSYGGGPSEQFF. CDR3 sequence (DNA): TGTGCCAGCAGTTACGGGGGGGGGCCAAGCGAGCAGTTCTTC.

The chain employs TRBV5-4 and TRBJ1-2; 11 bases align to TRBD1. Germline V gene data show CDR1 as SGHNT and CDR2 as YYREEE (reference sequence). The V segment lost 1 base and the J segment 7 bases; nucleotides outside the gene matches: 6. The CDR3 is 15 amino acids. CDR3 bases: TGTGCCAGCAGCTTGACTGGACAGGGGGCTTTTGGCTACACCTTC. It specifies CASSLTGQGAFGYTF.